The 22 T cell receptor beta chains below all came from one sample that was sequenced in a study of regulatory T cells in long-lasting Graves disease. For TCR beta, libraries came from iRepertoire HTBI primers and Arm-PCR of CDR3 regions. Each CDR3 protein gets one entry after TCRdb re-called the multiplex PCR reads with MiXCR. The table includes approximately 500,000 distinct CDR3 sequences, roughly a fifth detected once. Regarding time point: persistent/refractory GD, antithyroid drugs over 5 years with positive TRAb. Making the TCR library involved RNA that had been extracted from PBMCs. This material consisted of peripheral blood mononuclear cells (PBMCs), taken when the disease was refractory, from a patient treated with antithyroid drugs. These receptors came from a female donor with Graves disease.

This clonotype has at least ten counts. V is TRBV5-4 and J is TRBJ2-5; 8 nucleotides match TRBD1. Per germline, CDR1 SGHNT and CDR2 YYREEE (reference sequence). This CDR3 has 13 amino acids. V dropped 4 bases and J dropped 7; count of bases not matched to a gene: 6. The CDR3 protein is CASSIDRGGTQYF. Here the CDR3 DNA reads TGTGCCAGCAGCATAGACAGGGGTGGGACCCAGTACTTC.

This clonotype was counted at least ten times. The chain joins TRBV6-1 to TRBJ2-2, with 7 bases that match TRBD1. V trimming: 6 bases; J trimming: 4 bases; junction bases outside the gene matches: 8. The CDR3 totals 15 residues. CDR1 MNHNS and CDR2 SASEGT come from the germline V gene. DNA for the CDR3: TGTGCCAGCAGCCCCACCCGACAGGGCACCGGGGAGCTGTTTTTT. Protein: CASSPTRQGTGELFF.

This clonotype was seen at least ten times. The chain has TRBV11-2 and TRBJ1-1; 9 nucleotides line up with TRBD1. Per germline, CDR1 SGHAT and CDR2 FQNNGV. This CDR3 comprises 15 residues. Trimming took 0 bases from V and 7 from J; bases not matched to a gene: 6. DNA of the CDR3: TGTGCCAGCAGCTTAGAGGGACAGGGACGGGATGAAGCTTTCTTT. As protein: CASSLEGQGRDEAFF.

This clonotype was observed at least ten times. The chain is built from TRBV12-5 and TRBJ1-2; D is uncertain. Germline loops: CDR1 LGHNT, CDR2 FRNRAP. Trimming left V 6 bases short and J 10 bases short, with 21 bases between. The CDR3 covers 14 residues. The CDR3, as DNA: TGTGCTAGTGGCCTTACGCGGTCCCGGGTCGACTACACCTTC. Its translation: CASGLTRSRVDYTF.

This clonotype was recorded many times. This sequence joins TRBV28 and TRBJ1-2; TRBD1 is a possible D gene (5 bases). This CDR3 spans 14 amino acids. V gave up 7 bases and J gave up 8 bases, with 20 bases separating them. CDR1 and CDR2 (germline): MDHEN, SYDVKM. CDR3 region: CASNIERRVDGYTF. CDR3 nucleotide sequence: TGTGCCAGCAACATAGAGCGCAGGGTGGACGGCTACACCTTC.

This clonotype appeared a few times. A read error may explain this, as a much larger clone is one base away. The chain uses TRBV27 and TRBJ2-7, with D possibly being TRBD2 (5 bases). V dropped 4 bases and J dropped 3 bases, with 13 bases sitting between them. CDR1 and CDR2 (germline): MNHEY, SMNVEV (reference sequence). CDR3 size: 14 residues. CDR3 DNA: TGTGCCAGCAGTTACGTGGGAGTAGACTACGAGCAGTACTTC. This translates into CASSYVGVDYEQYF.

This clonotype turned up a few times. V gene TRBV7-9 combines with J gene TRBJ1-2, with D hard to call. Germline values: CDR1 SEHNR, CDR2 FQNEAQ (reference sequence). Between the trimmed V and J ends, which lost 1 base and 5 bases, there was a span of 11 bases. The CDR3 is made up of 14 amino acids. In nucleotides, the CDR3 is TGTGCCAGCAGCTTAGTTGGCAGGCCTTATGGCTACACCTTC. As protein: CASSLVGRPYGYTF. Filled out from reference TRBV7-9 and TRBJ1-2, the complete variable domain reads DTGVSQNPRHKITKRGQNVTFRCDPISEHNRLYWYRQTLGQGPEFLTYFQNEAQLEKSRLLSDRFSAERPKGSFSTLEIQRTEQGDSAMYLCASSLVGRPYGYTFGSGTRLTVV.

The chain joins TRBV5-6 to TRBJ1-1, with D uncertain. V lost 6 bases, J lost 5 bases, and 14 bases lay in between. CDR3 size: 13 residues. Germline V gives CDR1 SGHDT, CDR2 YYEEEE. CDR3 protein: CASTQSVGTEAFF. The CDR3 DNA reads TGTGCCAGCACCCAATCGGTAGGAACTGAAGCTTTCTTT.

This clonotype was detected ten times or more. The gene calls are TRBV25-1 and TRBJ2-2; D possibly corresponds to TRBD1 (5 bases). Germline loops: CDR1 MGHDK, CDR2 SYGVNS. The CDR3 loop spans 14 amino acids. V lost 4 bases and J 2 bases, leaving 8 bases between the germline ends. CDR3 loop: CASSGQYNTGELFF. In DNA form, the CDR3 reads TGTGCCAGCAGTGGACAGTACAACACCGGGGAGCTGTTTTTT.

The J gene is TRBJ2-2, the V gene TRBV6-4; D call uncertain. Germline assignment: CDR1 MRHNA and CDR2 SNTAGT. This CDR3 is 12 amino acids long. The V end lost 5 bases, the J end lost 7 bases, and 8 bases lay between the germline ends. The DNA of the CDR3 is TGTGCCAGCAGTTCAAATGTCGGGGAGCTGTTTTTT. This encodes CASSSNVGELFF.

The V gene is TRBV3-1, the J gene TRBJ2-3; D unresolved. Trimming removed 1 base from V and 2 bases from J, with 10 bases in between. Germline V gene data show CDR1 as LGHDT and CDR2 as YNNKEL (reference sequence). This CDR3 contains 15 residues. CDR3 in amino acids: CASSQAIRHTDTQYF. Written as DNA, the CDR3 is TGTGCCAGCAGCCAAGCGATACGGCACACAGATACGCAGTATTTT.

The CDR3 sequence: CASSHPVGVGYEQYF. The CDR3 DNA sequence: TGTGCCAGCAGCCACCCCGTTGGGGTTGGGTACGAGCAGTACTTC. The J gene is TRBJ2-7, the V gene TRBV7-9, with unresolved D. The length of the CDR3 is 15 residues. V lost 5 bases, J lost 4 bases, and 18 bases lay in between. CDR1 SEHNR and CDR2 FQNEAQ come from the germline V gene (reference sequence).

As regards this clonotype: The junction departs from germline at one end; a sequencing error may be responsible. The genes are TRBV12-3 or TRBV12-4 and TRBJ1-2; a weak D match, TRBD1 (6 bases). This CDR3 is 16 amino acids long. CDR3 DNA: TGTACCAGCAGCCGACTAGGGTCCGGGGGCGACTATGGCTACACCTTC. Residues: CTSSRLGSGGDYGYTF.

The chain has TRBV5-1 and TRBJ2-4, with 12 positions matching TRBD2. V shed 0 bases, J shed 0 bases, and the junction held 7 bases outside the gene matches. Per the germline V gene, CDR1 is SGHRS and CDR2 is YFSETQ. There are 19 residues in the CDR3. The DNA for the CDR3 is TGCGCCAGCAGCTTGGGACTAGCGGGGGAGTATATAGCCAAAAACATTCAGTACTTC. This translates into CASSLGLAGEYIAKNIQYF.

This clonotype was detected ten times or more. In DNA form, the CDR3 reads TGTGCCAGCAGCTTAGACAGGGCGGAGACCCAGTACTTC. Translating it yields CASSLDRAETQYF. The rearrangement joins TRBV5-6 to TRBJ2-5, with TRBD1 identical over 7 bases. CDR1 is SGHDT, CDR2 YYEEEE, per germline. The CDR3 extends over 13 amino acids. The trim removed 2 bases at V and 5 bases at J, leaving 3 bases unmatched.

The chain joins TRBV19 to TRBJ1-3; D is unclear. V dropped 6 bases and J dropped 3 bases, with 9 bases sitting between them. CDR3 length: 13 amino acids. Germline V gives CDR1 LNHDA, CDR2 SQIVND (reference sequence). As DNA, the CDR3 is TGTGCCAGTAGCATGCGGGATGGAAACACCATATATTTT. Its translation is CASSMRDGNTIYF.

There are many counts of this clonotype. The gene calls are TRBV15 and TRBJ1-5; tentatively, D is TRBD1 (5 bases). Trimming shortened V by 0 bases and J by 6 bases, and 12 bases separated the two germline ends. CDR1 and CDR2 (germline): LNHNV, YYDKDF (reference sequence). The CDR3 contains 15 residues. CDR3 sequence (DNA): TGTGCCACCAGCAGAGATCAGGGAAGCGGTCAGCCCCAGCATTTT. It yields the protein CATSRDQGSGQPQHF.

Of note for this clonotype: One junction end does not reproduce the germline sequence, and a read error may be involved. The rearrangement uses TRBV7-7 and TRBJ2-5; D perhaps matches TRBD2 (5 bases). The germline V gene encodes CDR1 SSHAT and CDR2 FNYEAQ (reference sequence). The CDR3 loop spans 14 amino acids. CDR3 in DNA: TGTGCTAGCAGTGCGGGCCCGGGACAAGAGACCCAGTACTTC. Amino acids: CASSAGPGQETQYF.

This clonotype has only a few counts. This chain links TRBV7-2 with TRBJ2-7; D possibly corresponds to TRBD1 (5 bases). V shed 2 bases and J shed 0 bases, with 8 bases lying between them. The length of the CDR3 is 14 residues. CDR1 and CDR2 from the germline V gene are SGHTA and FQGNSA. CDR3 DNA sequence: TGTGCCAGCAGCTTACAACAGGACTCCTACGAGCAGTACTTC. Amino acid sequence: CASSLQQDSYEQYF.

The chain couples TRBV15 to TRBJ2-2, with 10 bases that match TRBD1. Trimming at V came to 0 bases and at J to 0 bases, leaving 1 base not matched to a gene. Germline CDR1 reads LNHNV; CDR2 reads YYDKDF (reference sequence). This CDR3 has 17 residues. The CDR3 DNA reads TGTGCCACCAGCAGAGATGGGACAGGGGCGAACACCGGGGAGCTGTTTTTT. It yields the protein CATSRDGTGANTGELFF. Based on the CDR3 plus reference TRBV15 and TRBJ2-2, the full variable domain is DAMVIQNPRYQVTQFGKPVTLSCSQTLNHNVMYWYQQKSSQAPKLLFHYYDKDFNNEADTPDNFQSRRPNTSFCFLDIRSPGLGDTAMYLCATSRDGTGANTGELFFGEGSRLTVL.

This clonotype showed up many times. The CDR3, as DNA: TGTGCCAGCACCGGGGACCACGGGGGGGAGCAGTACTTC. It yields the protein CASTGDHGGEQYF. V usage is TRBV2 and J usage is TRBJ2-7, with 7 bases that match TRBD2. Per the germline V gene, CDR1 is SNHLY and CDR2 is FYNNEI. Germline trimming cut 7 bases from V and 7 bases from J; bases unmatched to any gene: 10. The CDR3 is 13 amino acids.

This clonotype was observed many times. This chain links TRBV7-8 with TRBJ2-2, with unresolved D. Germline CDR1 is SGHVS and CDR2 is FQNEAQ. Trimming removed 3 bases at V and 1 base at J, with 15 bases between. The CDR3 runs 17 residues. CDR3 sequence (DNA): TGTGCCAGCAGCTTGGTTGTGGCGGCCCGGAACACCGGGGAGCTGTTTTTT. It specifies CASSLVVAARNTGELFF.